Shown below are 15 T cell receptor beta chains from a single sample sequenced in a study of control samples from healthy donors and cancer patients. Profiling relied on immunoSEQ multiplex PCR, and the TCRdb table lists in-frame clones only, not all of them. The sample records 100,000 to 150,000 clones, approximately 92% being singletons. Sequencing was carried out using PBMCs. The receptors come from a man aged 80 or over with head and neck cancer.

The V call is TRBV7-2, the J call TRBJ1-4; the D gene is possibly TRBD1 (6 bases). Trimming stripped 4 bases from V and 7 bases from J, with 19 bases between. The CDR3 has 16 residues. Germline CDR1 reads SGHTA; CDR2 reads FQGNSA. The chain's CDR3 is CASSSPQQGGSEKLFF. The CDR3 DNA reads TGTGCCAGCAGCTCTCCCCAACAGGGAGGGAGTGAAAAACTGTTTTTT.

CDR3 region: CASSLELAGETQYF. CDR3 nucleotides: TGCGCCAGCAGCTTGGAACTAGCAGGAGAGACCCAGTACTTC. The chain carries TRBV5-1 and TRBJ2-5, with D maybe TRBD2 (6 bases). The germline CDR1 and CDR2 sequences are SGHRS and YFSETQ. This CDR3 is 14 amino acids long. The V gene lost 0 bases and the J gene lost 4 bases, with 10 bases spanning the gap.

The CDR3 loop reads CASRPNLLDTQYF. The CDR3 coding sequence is TGTGCCAGCAGACCCAACCTTCTCGATACGCAGTATTTT. The chain joins TRBV12-3 or TRBV12-4 to TRBJ2-3; D is unclear. V lost 6 bases to trimming and J lost 6 bases, with 13 bases between them. The CDR3 spans 13 residues.

This chain links TRBV6-5 with TRBJ2-7, with D possibly matching TRBD2 (7 bases). Trimming pared 4 bases from V and 2 bases from J, leaving 12 bases between. Germline CDR1 MNHEY, CDR2 SVGAGI. CDR3 size: 14 residues. The CDR3 DNA reads TGTGCCAGCAGTTTGGGGGGGGGCCCCTACGAGCAGTACTTC. Amino acid sequence: CASSLGGGPYEQYF.

The CDR3 DNA sequence: TGTGCCGTCGAACAGGGAGGGCCAGATACGCAGTATTTT. Translating gives CAVEQGGPDTQYF. This chain joins TRBV10-3 and TRBJ2-3, with D perhaps TRBD2 (7 bases). Deletions cut 11 bases from V and 4 bases from J, with 16 bases between. From germline, CDR1 is ENHRY and CDR2 SYGVKD. The CDR3 is 13 amino acids.

This chain connects TRBV5-1 to TRBJ1-6; no reliable D call. V lost 0 bases, J lost 8 bases, and 9 bases lay in between. The CDR3 length is 14 residues. Germline-derived CDR1 and CDR2 are SGHRS and YFSETQ. The CDR3 DNA is TGCGCCAGCAGCTTGGGCCGAAGGGATTCACCCCTCCACTTT. Residues: CASSLGRRDSPLHF.

This chain links TRBV10-3 with TRBJ2-7; the match to TRBD1 covers 9 bases. The CDR3 has 14 residues. V dropped 4 bases and J dropped 4; count of bases not matched to a gene: 5. Germline CDR1 reads ENHRY; CDR2 reads SYGVKD. CDR3 sequence: CAISGTGTGYEQYF. Written as DNA, the CDR3 is TGTGCCATCAGTGGTACCGGGACAGGGTACGAGCAGTACTTC.

The DNA of the CDR3 is TGTGCCAGCAGCCCGGACTGGAGCTCTGGAAACACCATATATTTT. It encodes CASSPDWSSGNTIYF. V usage is TRBV7-2 and J usage is TRBJ1-3; no reliable D call. This CDR3 has 15 residues. Trimming cost V 5 bases and J 0 bases, with 11 bases left between them. CDR1 SGHTA and CDR2 FQGNSA come from the germline V gene.

The count of this clone is one. The V and J genes are TRBV5-4 and TRBJ1-4; D ambiguous. The CDR3 is 13 amino acids. Germline values: CDR1 SGHNT, CDR2 YYREEE (reference sequence). The CDR3 nucleotides are TGTGCAAGCCAAACCGGGAGTAACGAAAAACTGTTTTTT. Its protein is CASQTGSNEKLFF. Drawing the rest from reference TRBV5-4 and TRBJ1-4, the complete variable domain is ETGVTQSPTHLIKTRGQQVTLRCSSQSGHNTVSWYQQALGQGPQFIFQYYREEENGRGNFPPRFSGLQFPNYSSELNVNALELDDSALYLCASQTGSNEKLFFGSGTQLSVL.

This clone has just a few counts. J is TRBJ2-1 and V is TRBV5-1, with 8 bases identical to TRBD2. Losses at the gene ends were 4 bases for V and 9 bases for J; bases not matched to a gene: 12. CDR3 size: 15 residues. Germline V gene sequence: CDR1 SGHRS, CDR2 YFSETQ. As DNA, the CDR3 is TGCGCCAGCAGCGAGAAAGCGGGAGAGTATAGTGAGCAGTTCTTC. Protein product: CASSEKAGEYSEQFF. Complete variable domain (other parts from reference TRBV5-1 and TRBJ2-1): KAGVTQTPRYLIKTRGQQVTLSCSPISGHRSVSWYQQTPGQGLQFLFEYFSETQRNKGNFPGRFSGRQFSNSRSEMNVSTLELGDSALYLCASSEKAGEYSEQFFGPGTRLTVL.

This clone was seen a single time. The chain recombines TRBV10-3 with TRBJ2-1; D is possibly TRBD2 (7 bases). The germline V and J ends were trimmed by 8 bases and 8 bases, with 16 bases remaining between them. The CDR3 is made up of 13 amino acids. Germline values: CDR1 ENHRY, CDR2 SYGVKD. The CDR3 sequence: CAISRTGGDEQFF. The CDR3 DNA reads as TGTGCCATCTCCCGGACGGGGGGCGATGAGCAGTTCTTC.

V is TRBV6-5 and J is TRBJ1-6; tentatively, D is TRBD1 (5 bases). This CDR3 comprises 14 residues. CDR1 and CDR2 (germline): MNHEY, SVGAGI. V lost 7 bases and J lost 2, with 9 bases in between. Here the CDR3 reads CASTEGTYNSPLHF. DNA for the CDR3: TGTGCCAGCACGGAGGGGACCTATAATTCACCCCTCCACTTT.

This chain connects TRBV7-2 to TRBJ2-7; D not certain. Germline V gene sequence: CDR1 SGHTA, CDR2 FQGNSA. This CDR3 comprises 14 residues. Deletions cut 3 bases from V and 7 bases from J, with 16 bases between. The DNA of the CDR3 is TGTGCCAGCAGCTTCTCCCAAGTTTCTGGTGAGCAGTACTTC. Translated: CASSFSQVSGEQYF.

V gene TRBV19 combines with J gene TRBJ2-7; perhaps TRBD1 as D (6 bases). From germline, CDR1 is LNHDA and CDR2 SQIVND (reference sequence). Trimming removed 2 bases at V and 5 bases at J, with 10 bases between. The CDR3 length is 13 residues. The CDR3 loop is CASSIQGLDEQYF. As DNA, the CDR3 is TGTGCCAGTAGTATACAGGGGTTGGACGAGCAGTACTTC.

The CDR3 nucleotides read TGTGCCTGGAAGGGGGGACTTTGGGAGCAGTTCTTC. It codes for CAWKGGLWEQFF. V is TRBV30 and J is TRBJ2-1; either TRBD1 or TRBD2 may supply D (6 bases each). The V gene lost 4 bases and the J gene lost 10 bases, with 14 bases spanning the gap. This CDR3 spans 12 amino acids. Per germline, CDR1 GTSNPN and CDR2 SVGIG (reference sequence). The whole variable domain, filled in from reference TRBV30 and TRBJ2-1, reads SQTIHQWPATLVQPVGSPLSLECTVEGTSNPNLYWYRQAAGRGLQLLFYSVGIGQISSEVPQNLSASRPQDRQFILSSKKLLLSDSGFYLCAWKGGLWEQFFGPGTRLTVL.